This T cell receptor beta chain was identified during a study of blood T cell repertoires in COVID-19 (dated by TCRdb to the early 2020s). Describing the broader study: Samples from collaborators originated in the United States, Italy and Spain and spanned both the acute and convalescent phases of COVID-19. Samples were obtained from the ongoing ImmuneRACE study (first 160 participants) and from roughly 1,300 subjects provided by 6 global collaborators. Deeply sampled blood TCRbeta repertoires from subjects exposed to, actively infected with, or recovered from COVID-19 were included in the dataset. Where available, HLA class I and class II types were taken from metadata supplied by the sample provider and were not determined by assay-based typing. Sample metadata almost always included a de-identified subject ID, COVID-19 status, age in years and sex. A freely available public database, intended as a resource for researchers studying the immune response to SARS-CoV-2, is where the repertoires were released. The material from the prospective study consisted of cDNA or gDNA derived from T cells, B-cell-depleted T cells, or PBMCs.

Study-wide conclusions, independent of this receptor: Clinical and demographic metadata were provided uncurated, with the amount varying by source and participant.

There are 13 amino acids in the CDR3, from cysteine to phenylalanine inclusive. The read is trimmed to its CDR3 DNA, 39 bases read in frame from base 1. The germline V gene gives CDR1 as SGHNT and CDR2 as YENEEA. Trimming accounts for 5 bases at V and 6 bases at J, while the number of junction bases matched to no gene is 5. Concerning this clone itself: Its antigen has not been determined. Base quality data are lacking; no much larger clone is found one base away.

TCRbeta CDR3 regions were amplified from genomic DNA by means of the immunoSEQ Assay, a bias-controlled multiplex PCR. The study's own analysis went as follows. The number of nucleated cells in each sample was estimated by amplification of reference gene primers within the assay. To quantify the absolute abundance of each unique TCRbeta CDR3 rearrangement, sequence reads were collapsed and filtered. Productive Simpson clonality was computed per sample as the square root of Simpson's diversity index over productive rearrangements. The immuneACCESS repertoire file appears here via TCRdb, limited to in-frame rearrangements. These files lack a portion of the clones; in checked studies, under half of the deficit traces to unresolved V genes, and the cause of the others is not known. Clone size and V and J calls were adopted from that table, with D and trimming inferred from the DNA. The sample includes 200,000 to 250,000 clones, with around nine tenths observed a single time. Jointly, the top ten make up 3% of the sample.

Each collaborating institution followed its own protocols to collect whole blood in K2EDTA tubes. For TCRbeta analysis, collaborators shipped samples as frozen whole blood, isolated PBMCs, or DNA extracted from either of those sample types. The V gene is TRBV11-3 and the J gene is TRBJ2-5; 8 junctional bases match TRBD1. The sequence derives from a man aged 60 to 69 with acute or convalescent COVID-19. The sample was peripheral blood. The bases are TGTGCCAGCAGCACCGACAGGGGTCAGACCCAGTACTTC. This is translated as CASSTDRGQTQYF.